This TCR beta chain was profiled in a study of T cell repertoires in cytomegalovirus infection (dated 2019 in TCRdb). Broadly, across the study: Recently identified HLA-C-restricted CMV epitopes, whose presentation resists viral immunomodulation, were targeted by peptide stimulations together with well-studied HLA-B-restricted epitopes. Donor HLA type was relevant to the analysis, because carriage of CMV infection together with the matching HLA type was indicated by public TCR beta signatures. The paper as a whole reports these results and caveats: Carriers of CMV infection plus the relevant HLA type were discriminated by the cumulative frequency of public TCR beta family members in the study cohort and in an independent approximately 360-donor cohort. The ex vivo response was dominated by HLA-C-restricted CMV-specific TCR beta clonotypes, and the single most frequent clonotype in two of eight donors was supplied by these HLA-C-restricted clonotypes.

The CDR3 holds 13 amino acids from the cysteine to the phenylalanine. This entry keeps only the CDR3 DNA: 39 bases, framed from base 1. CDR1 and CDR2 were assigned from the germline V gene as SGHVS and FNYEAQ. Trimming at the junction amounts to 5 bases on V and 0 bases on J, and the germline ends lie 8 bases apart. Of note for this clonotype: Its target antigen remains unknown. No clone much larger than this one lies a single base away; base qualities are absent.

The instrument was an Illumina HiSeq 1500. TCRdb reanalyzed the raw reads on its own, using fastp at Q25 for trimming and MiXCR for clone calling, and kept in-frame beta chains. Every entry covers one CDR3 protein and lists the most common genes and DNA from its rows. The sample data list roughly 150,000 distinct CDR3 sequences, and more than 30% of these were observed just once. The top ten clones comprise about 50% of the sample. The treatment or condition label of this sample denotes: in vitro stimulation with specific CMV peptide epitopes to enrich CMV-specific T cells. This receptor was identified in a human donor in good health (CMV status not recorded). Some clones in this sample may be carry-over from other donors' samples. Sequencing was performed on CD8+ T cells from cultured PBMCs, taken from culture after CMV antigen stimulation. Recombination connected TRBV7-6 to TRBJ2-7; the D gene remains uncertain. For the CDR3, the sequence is CASSPSSSYEQYF. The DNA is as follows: TGTGCCAGCAGCCCGAGTAGCTCCTACGAGCAGTACTTC. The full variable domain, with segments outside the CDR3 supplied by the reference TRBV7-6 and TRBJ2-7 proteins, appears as GAGVSQSPRYKVTKRGQDVALRCDPISGHVSLYWYRQALGQGPEFLTYFNYEAQQDKSGLPNDRFSAERPEGSISTLTIQRTEQRDSAMYRCASSPSSSYEQYFGPGTRLTVT.